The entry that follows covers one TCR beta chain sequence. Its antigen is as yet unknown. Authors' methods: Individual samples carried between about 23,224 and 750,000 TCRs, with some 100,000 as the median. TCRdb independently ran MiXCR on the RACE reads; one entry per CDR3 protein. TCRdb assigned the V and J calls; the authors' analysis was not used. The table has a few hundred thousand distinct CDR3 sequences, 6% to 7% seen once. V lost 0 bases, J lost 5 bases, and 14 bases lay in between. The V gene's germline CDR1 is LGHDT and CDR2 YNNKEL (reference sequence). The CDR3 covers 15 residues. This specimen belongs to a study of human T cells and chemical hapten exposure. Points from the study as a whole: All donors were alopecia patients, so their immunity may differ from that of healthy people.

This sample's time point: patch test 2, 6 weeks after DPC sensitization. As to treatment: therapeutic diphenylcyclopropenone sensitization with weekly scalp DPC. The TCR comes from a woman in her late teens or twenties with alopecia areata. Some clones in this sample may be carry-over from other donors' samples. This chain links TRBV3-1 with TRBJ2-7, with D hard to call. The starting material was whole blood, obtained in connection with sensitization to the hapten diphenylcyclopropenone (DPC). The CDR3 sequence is CASSQDDMSRNEQYF. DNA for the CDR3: TGTGCCAGCAGCCAAGACGATATGTCAAGAAACGAGCAGTACTTC.